The entry that follows covers one T cell receptor beta chain sequence. As yet, its antigen is unknown. V shed 6 bases and J 6 bases; nucleotides not matched to a gene: 8. The germline V gene encodes CDR1 SNHLY and CDR2 FYNNEI. The CDR3 loop spans 16 amino acids. The data were produced by immunoSEQ multiplex PCR, yet TCRdb's version contains in-frame clones alone and is incomplete. This table has around 44,000 clones, about 88% appearing once. These data belong to a study of PD-1 blockade in classical Hodgkin lymphoma. General observations from the study: Any patient who commenced nivolumab under 1 year after ASCT was excluded. The CD4+ diversity rise by C4D1 was clearest in complete responders.

Every single patient, without exception, relapsed after autologous stem cell transplantation, and brentuximab vedotin exposure varied. Reported best responses ranged across complete response, partial response or progressive disease. The chain recombines TRBV2 with TRBJ2-2, with TRBD1 matching 12 bases. This clonotype was obtained from a human donor with classical Hodgkin lymphoma. The sample was peripheral blood mononuclear cells (PBMCs), taken before the second cycle of nivolumab. The CDR3 DNA reads TGTGCCAGCAGGGTGCCGGGACAGGGGGCCGCCGGGGAGCTGTTTTTT. The encoded protein is CASRVPGQGAAGELFF.